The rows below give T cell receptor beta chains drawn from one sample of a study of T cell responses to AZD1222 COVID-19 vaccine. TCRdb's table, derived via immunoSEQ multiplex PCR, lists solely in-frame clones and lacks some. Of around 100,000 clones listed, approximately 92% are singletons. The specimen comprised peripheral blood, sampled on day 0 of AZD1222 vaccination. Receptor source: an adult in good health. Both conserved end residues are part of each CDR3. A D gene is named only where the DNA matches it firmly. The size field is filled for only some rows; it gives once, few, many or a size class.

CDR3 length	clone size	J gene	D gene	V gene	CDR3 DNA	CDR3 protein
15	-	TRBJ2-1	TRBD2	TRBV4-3	TGCGCCAGCAGCCAGAGGAGGGAGGGCCGGAATGAGCAGTTCTTC	CASSQRREGRNEQFF
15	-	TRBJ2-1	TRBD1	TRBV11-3	TGTGCCAGCAGCTTAGGAGACAGGGCCTACAATGAGCAGTTCTTC	CASSLGDRAYNEQFF
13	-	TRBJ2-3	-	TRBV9	TGTGCCAGCAGCGGATCTTCCGGGACTACGCAGTATTTT	CASSGSSGTTQYF
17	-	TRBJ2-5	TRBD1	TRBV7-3	TGTGCCAGCAGCTTATCTTCCGGGACAGGGGGCGTTCAGACCCAGTACTTC	CASSLSSGTGGVQTQYF
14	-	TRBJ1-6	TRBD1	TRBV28	TGTGCCGCGCGGGGACAGGGTGAAAATTCACCCCTCCACTTT	CAARGQGENSPLHF
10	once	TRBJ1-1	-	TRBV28	TGTGCCAGCATCTCAGGAGAAGCTTTCTTT	CASISGEAFF
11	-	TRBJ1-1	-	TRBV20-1	TGCAGTGCTAAGGCGAACACTGAAGCTTTCTTT	CSAKANTEAFF
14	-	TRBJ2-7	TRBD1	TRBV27	TGTGCCAGCGGGATGGGGACAGGGCAGCGCGAGCAGTACTTC	CASGMGTGQREQYF
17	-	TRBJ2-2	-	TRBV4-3	TGCGCCAGCAGCCGCGCACATGTGGGAACGGACACCGGGGAGCTGTTTTTT	CASSRAHVGTDTGELFF
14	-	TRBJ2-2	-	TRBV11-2	TGTGCCAGCAGCTTAGCGGGGTCCACCGGGGAGCTGTTTTTT	CASSLAGSTGELFF
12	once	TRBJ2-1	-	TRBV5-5	TGTGCCAGCAGTCCTCTCTACAATGAGCAGTTCTTC	CASSPLYNEQFF
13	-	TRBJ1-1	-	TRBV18	TGTGCCAGCTCGTCGGACAGGAACACTGAAGCTTTCTTT	CASSSDRNTEAFF
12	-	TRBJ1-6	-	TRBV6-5	TGTGCCAGCAGTTACGAGAATTCACCCCTCCACTTT	CASSYENSPLHF
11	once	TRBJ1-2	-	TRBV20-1	TGCAGTGCCCAGACAACGGGTGGCTACACCTTC	CSAQTTGGYTF
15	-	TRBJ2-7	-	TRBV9	TGTGCCAGCAGCGCCACCGGAGGGGCCTTCTACGAGCAGTACTTC	CASSATGGAFYEQYF
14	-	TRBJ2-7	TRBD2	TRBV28	TGTGCCAGCAGTTTATTCGGCCTAGCGGACGAGCAGTACTTC	CASSLFGLADEQYF